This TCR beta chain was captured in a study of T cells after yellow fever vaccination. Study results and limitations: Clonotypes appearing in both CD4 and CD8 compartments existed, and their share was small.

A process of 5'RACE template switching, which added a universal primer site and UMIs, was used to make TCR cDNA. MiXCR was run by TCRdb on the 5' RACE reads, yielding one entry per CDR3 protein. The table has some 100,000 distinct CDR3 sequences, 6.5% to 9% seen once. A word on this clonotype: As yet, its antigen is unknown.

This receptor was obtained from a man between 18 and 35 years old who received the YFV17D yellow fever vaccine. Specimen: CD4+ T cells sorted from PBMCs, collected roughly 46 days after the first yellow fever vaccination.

The CDR3 bases are TGTGCCAGCAGCCCCGGGGACAGCTGGTACGAGCAGTACTTC. The encoded protein is CASSPGDSWYEQYF. The V call is TRBV5-6, the J call TRBJ2-7; 7 nucleotides match TRBD1. Per the germline V gene, CDR1 is SGHDT and CDR2 is YYEEEE. Germline trimming cut 4 bases from V and 4 bases from J; bases unmatched to any gene: 8. The length of the CDR3 is 14 residues.